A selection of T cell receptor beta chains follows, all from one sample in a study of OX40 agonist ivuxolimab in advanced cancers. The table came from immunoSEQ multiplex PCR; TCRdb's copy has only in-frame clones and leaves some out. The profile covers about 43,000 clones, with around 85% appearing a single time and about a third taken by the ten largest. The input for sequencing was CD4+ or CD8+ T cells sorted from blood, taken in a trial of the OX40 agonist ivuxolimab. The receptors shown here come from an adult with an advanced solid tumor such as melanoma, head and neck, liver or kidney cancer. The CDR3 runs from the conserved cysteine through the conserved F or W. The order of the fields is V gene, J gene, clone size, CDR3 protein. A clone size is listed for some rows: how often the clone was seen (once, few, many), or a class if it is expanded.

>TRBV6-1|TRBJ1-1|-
CASSGGLGYTEAFF
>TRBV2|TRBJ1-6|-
CASSDEGSYNSPLHF
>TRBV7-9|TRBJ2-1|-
CASRTTGTSGKAYNEQFF
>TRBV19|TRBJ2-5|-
CASRHRTGGQETQYF
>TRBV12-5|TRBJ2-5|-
CASATAGPMTVETQYF
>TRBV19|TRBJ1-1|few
CASSIDGATEAFF
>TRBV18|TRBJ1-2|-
CASSPRDGFYGYTF
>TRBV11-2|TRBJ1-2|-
CASSQTVSGYTF
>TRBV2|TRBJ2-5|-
CASQRQPQETQYF
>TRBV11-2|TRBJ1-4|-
CASSPGTGTEKLFF
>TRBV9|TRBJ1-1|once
CASSGIWDRREAFF
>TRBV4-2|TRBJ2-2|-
CASSQEGGLAGDTGELFF
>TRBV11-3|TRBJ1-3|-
CASSRGTSGNTIYF
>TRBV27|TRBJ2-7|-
CASSLSVGGYEQYF
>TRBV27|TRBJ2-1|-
CASSLTFGTSSYNEQFF
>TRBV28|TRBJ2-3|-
CATSGFNTQYF
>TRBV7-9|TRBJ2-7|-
CASSLADGYEQYF
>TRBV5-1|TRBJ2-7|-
CASSPTGTTYEQYF
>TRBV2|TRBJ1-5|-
CASSRDSNQPQHF
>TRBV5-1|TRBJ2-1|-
CASSLDNEQFF
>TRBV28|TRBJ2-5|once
CASSLTSGAQETQYF
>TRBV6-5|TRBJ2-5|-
CASRTVEETQYF
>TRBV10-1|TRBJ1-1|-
CASSESGGIAEAFF
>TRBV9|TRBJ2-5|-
CASSVGHTLGEQYF
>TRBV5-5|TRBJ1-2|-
CASSLAPQGATSYGYTF
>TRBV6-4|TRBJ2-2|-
CASSGQGTGELFF
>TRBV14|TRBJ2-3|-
CASSLWGQGWTDTQYF
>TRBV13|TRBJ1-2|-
CASSLFNTAINYGYTF
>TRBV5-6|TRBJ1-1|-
CASRGQGASDTEAFF
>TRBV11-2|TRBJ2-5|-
CASSQLAGKETQYF
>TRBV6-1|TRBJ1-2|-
CASSTSAGQHYGYTF
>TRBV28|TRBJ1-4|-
CASSPSGTGDEKLFF
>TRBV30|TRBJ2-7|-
CAWRGRVLNEQYF
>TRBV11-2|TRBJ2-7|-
CASSRGFWEESYEQYF
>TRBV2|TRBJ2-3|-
CASSEGGKDTQYF
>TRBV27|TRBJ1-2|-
CASSLVDVSYGYTF
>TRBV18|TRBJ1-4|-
CASSSTGIPTNEKLFF
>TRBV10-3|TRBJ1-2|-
CAISETTGTDVYTF
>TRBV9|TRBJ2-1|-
CASSVVPSGKNDNEQFF
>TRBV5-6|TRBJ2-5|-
CASSFLGGGAVQETQYF
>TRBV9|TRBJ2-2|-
CAGSVGQGGTGELFF
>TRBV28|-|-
CASNPGTGIVYEQYF
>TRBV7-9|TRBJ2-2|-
CASSWTGANGELFF
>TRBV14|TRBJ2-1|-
CASSPGTSGNNEQFF
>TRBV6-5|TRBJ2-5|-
CASSPQGYPQYF
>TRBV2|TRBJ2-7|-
CASSLVGGAYEQYF
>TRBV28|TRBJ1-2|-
CASSLQASYGYTF
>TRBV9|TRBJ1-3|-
CASSVAAAGSNTIYF
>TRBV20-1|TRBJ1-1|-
CSASNTEAFF
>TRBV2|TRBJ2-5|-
CASGGGLLVGETQYF
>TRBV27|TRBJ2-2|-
CASSVGQGASDTGELFF
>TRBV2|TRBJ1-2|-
CASSAGQGSGARGYTF
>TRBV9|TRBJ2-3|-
CASSPGVGPGQWTDTQYF
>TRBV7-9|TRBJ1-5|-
CASVVPGQGNSNQPQHF
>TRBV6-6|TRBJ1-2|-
CASSQGSPNYGYTF